This is a list of T cell receptor beta chains from one sample in a study of control samples from healthy donors and cancer patients. The repertoire was sequenced with immunoSEQ multiplex PCR; TCRdb's copy has only in-frame clones and lacks some. The sample lists over 150,000 clones; approximately 94% were seen once. Specimen: blood. The receptors shown here come from a man aged 35-49 years in good health. Both conserved end residues are part of each CDR3. A D gene is named only where the DNA matches it firmly. Rows give clone size only sometimes, using once, few, many, or a class for an expanded clone.

abundance,v_gene,d_gene,j_gene,CDR3aa,CDR3nt
NA,TRBV30,TRBD2,TRBJ2-3,CAWSETTRGDGTDTQYF,TGTGCCTGGAGTGAAACCACCCGGGGGGATGGCACAGATACGCAGTATTTT
NA,TRBV28,NA,TRBJ1-5,CASSLSGGNQPQHF,TGTGCCAGCAGTTTATCAGGGGGCAATCAGCCCCAGCATTTT
NA,TRBV9,NA,TRBJ1-1,CASSVVRGEAFF,TGTGCCAGCAGCGTAGTACGGGGTGAAGCTTTCTTT
NA,TRBV5-3,TRBD1,TRBJ1-3,CARSTRTGERNTIYF,TGTGCCAGAAGCACGCGGACAGGGGAGAGAAACACCATATATTTT
NA,TRBV24-1,TRBD1,TRBJ2-6,CATSDPPGQGSTSGANVLTF,TGTGCCACCAGTGATCCACCGGGACAGGGCTCGACATCTGGGGCCAACGTCCTGACTTTC
NA,TRBV20-1,NA,TRBJ1-2,CSASVGRGSYGYTF,TGCAGTGCTAGTGTAGGACGGGGCTCCTATGGCTACACCTTC
NA,TRBV11-2,TRBD1,TRBJ2-1,CASSLSTGGGDEQFF,TGTGCCAGCAGCTTATCGACAGGGGGTGGGGATGAGCAGTTCTTC
once,TRBV4-3,TRBD1,TRBJ1-2,CASSHSDRVVSLGYTF,TGCGCCAGCAGCCACTCAGACAGGGTGGTGTCTCTTGGCTACACCTTC
once,TRBV6-1,NA,TRBJ1-2,CASSESVTDYGYTF,TGTGCCAGCAGTGAATCGGTCACCGACTATGGCTACACCTTC
NA,TRBV3-1/TRBV3-2,TRBD1,TRBJ1-2,CASSQGTGGYGYTF,TGTGCCAGCAGCCAAGGGACAGGGGGGTATGGCTACACCTTC
once,TRBV3-1/TRBV3-2,NA,TRBJ1-6,CASSQAARGINSPLHF,TGTGCCAGCAGCCAAGCGGCTCGGGGGATTAATTCACCCCTCCACTTT
NA,TRBV9,NA,TRBJ2-7,CASSSEGGLDEQYF,TGTGCCAGCAGCTCCGAGGGGGGTCTCGACGAGCAGTACTTC
NA,TRBV19,NA,TRBJ2-3,CASSISGFVHTQYF,TGTGCCAGTAGTATTTCGGGGTTCGTACATACGCAGTATTTT
NA,TRBV6-5,TRBD1,TRBJ1-1,CASRGQGGTEAFF,TGTGCCAGCCGGGGACAGGGGGGCACTGAAGCTTTCTTT
NA,TRBV6-6,NA,TRBJ1-3,CASSYPVASGNTIYF,TGTGCCAGCAGTTACCCAGTGGCCTCTGGAAACACCATATATTTT
NA,TRBV12-3/TRBV12-4,NA,TRBJ2-7,CASSPRGYEQYF,TGTGCCAGCTCCCCCCGGGGTTACGAGCAGTACTTC
NA,TRBV5-1,TRBD1,TRBJ2-7,CASSLIPGQGGQIYEQYF,TGCGCCAGCAGCTTGATACCGGGACAGGGAGGCCAGATCTACGAGCAGTACTTC